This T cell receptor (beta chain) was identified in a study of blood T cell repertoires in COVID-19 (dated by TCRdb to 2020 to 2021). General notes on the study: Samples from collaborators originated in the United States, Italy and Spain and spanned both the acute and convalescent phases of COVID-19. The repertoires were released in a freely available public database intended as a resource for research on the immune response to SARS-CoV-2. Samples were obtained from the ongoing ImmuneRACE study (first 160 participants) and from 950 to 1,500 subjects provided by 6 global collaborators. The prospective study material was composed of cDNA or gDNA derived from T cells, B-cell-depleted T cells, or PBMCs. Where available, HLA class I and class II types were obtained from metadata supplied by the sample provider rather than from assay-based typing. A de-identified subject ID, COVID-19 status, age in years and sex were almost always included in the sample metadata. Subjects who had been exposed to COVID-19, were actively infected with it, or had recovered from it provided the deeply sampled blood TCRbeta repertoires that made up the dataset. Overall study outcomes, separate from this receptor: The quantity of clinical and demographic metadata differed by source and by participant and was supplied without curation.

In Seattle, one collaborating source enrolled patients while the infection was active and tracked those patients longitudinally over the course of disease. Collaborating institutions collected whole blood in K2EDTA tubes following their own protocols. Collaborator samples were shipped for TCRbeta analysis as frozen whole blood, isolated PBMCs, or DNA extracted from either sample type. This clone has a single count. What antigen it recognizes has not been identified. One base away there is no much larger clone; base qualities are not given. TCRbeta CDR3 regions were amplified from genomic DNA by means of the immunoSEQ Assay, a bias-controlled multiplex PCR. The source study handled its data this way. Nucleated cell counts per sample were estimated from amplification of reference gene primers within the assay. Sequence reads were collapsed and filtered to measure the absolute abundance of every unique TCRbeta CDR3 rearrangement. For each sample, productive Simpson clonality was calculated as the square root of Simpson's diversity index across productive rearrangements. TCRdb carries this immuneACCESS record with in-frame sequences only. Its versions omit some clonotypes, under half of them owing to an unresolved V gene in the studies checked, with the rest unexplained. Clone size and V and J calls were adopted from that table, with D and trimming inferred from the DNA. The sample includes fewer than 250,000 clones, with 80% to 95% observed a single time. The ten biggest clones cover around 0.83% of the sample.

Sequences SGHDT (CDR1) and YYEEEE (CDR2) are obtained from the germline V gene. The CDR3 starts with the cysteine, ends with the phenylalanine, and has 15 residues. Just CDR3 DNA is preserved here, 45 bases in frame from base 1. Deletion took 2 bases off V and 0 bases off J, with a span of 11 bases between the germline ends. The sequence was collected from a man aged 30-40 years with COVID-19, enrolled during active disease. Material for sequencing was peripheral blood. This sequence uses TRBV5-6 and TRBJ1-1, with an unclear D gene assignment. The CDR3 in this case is CASSFFDTLNTEAFF. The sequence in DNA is TGTGCCAGCAGCTTCTTCGACACTCTGAACACTGAAGCTTTCTTT. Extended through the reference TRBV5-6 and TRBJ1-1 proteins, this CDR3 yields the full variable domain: DAGVTQSPTHLIKTRGQQVTLRCSPKSGHDTVSWYQQALGQGPQFIFQYYEEEERQRGNFPDRFSGHQFPNYSSELNVNALLLGDSALYLCASSFFDTLNTEAFFGQGTRLTVV.